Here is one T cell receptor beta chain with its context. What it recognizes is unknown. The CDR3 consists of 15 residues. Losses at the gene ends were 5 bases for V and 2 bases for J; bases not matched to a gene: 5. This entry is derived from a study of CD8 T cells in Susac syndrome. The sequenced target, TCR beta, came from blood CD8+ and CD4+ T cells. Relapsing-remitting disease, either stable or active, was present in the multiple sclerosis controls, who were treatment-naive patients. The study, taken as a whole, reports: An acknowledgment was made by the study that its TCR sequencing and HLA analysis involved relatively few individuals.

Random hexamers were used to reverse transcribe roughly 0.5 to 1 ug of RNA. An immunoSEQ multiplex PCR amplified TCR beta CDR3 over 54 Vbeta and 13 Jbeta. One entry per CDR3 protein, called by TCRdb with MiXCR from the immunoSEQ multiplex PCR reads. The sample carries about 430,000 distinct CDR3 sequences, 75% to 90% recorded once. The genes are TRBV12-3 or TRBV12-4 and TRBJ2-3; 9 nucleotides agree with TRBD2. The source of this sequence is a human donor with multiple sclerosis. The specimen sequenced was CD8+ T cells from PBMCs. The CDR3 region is CASSDVAGATDTQYF. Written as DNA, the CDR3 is TGTGCCAGCAGTGATGTAGCGGGAGCCACAGATACGCAGTATTTT.